The entry that follows covers one T cell receptor (beta chain) sequence. Genomic DNA provided the template from which TCR beta VDJ and CDR3 profiles were obtained. One entry per CDR3 protein, called by TCRdb with MiXCR from the reads. The sample yields under 250,000 distinct CDR3 sequences, almost 35% seen once. This sample is part of a study of CD8+CD57+ T cells in acquired aplastic anemia. Trimming removed 6 bases from V and 2 bases from J, with 11 bases in between. The CDR3 runs 13 residues. From germline, CDR1 is SNHLY and CDR2 FYNNEI. The TCR originated in a human donor in good health, serving as a control. The chain links TRBV2 to TRBJ2-7; a possible D gene is TRBD1 (5 bases). Sequencing used sorted CD4+, CD8+, or CD8+CD57+ T cells (not recorded which) from PBMCs. The DNA for the CDR3 is TGTGCCAGCAGGGAGACAGTCACCTACGAGCAGTACTTC. It translates to CASRETVTYEQYF. Full variable domain (remainder filled in from reference TRBV2 and TRBJ2-7): EPEVTQTPSHQVTQMGQEVILRCVPISNHLYFYWYRQILGQKVEFLVSFYNNEISEKSEIFDDQFSVERPDGSNFTLKIRSTKLEDSAMYFCASRETVTYEQYFGPGTRLTVT.